What follows are 6 T cell receptor beta chains derived from one specimen sequenced in a study of T cells in Graves' hyperthyroidism and ophthalmopathy. RNA transcripts were the template for amplifying TCR beta CDR3 regions. The HTBI primer set was used in a first-round RT-PCR of the TCR CDR3. A single record per CDR3 protein comes from TCRdb applying MiXCR to the multiplex PCR reads. The sample carries about 480,000 distinct CDR3 sequences, approximately 24% recorded once. The sequencing input was blood. The receptor source for this set is a woman in her twenties or thirties with Graves' ophthalmopathy.

This clonotype was observed many times. J is TRBJ1-2 and V is TRBV7-9; TRBD1 agrees at 7 bases. The length of the CDR3 is 15 residues. V dropped 3 bases and J dropped 0; count of bases not matched to a gene: 4. Germline-derived CDR1 and CDR2 are SEHNR and FQNEAQ (reference sequence). The CDR3 DNA follows: TGTGCCAGCAGCTTTGCCGGGACAGCTAACTATGGCTACACCTTC. Translated: CASSFAGTANYGYTF. The full variable domain, rest sourced from reference TRBV7-9 and TRBJ1-2, is DTGVSQNPRHKITKRGQNVTFRCDPISEHNRLYWYRQTLGQGPEFLTYFQNEAQLEKSRLLSDRFSAERPKGSFSTLEIQRTEQGDSAMYLCASSFAGTANYGYTFGSGTRLTVV.

This clonotype was observed many times. The CDR3 carries no conserved terminal phenylalanine or tryptophan, so it likely arises from a read error. The chain uses TRBV6-1 and TRBJ2-7; 9 bases match TRBD1. Germline V lookup: CDR1 MNHNS, CDR2 SASEGT. CDR3 length equals 14 residues. J gave up 2 bases and V 8 bases, and 7 bases lay outside the gene matches. Written as DNA, the CDR3 is TGTGCCAGCGCGGGACAGGGAAACCCCTACGAGCAGTACCTC. This gives the protein CASAGQGNPYEQYL.

The rearrangement links TRBV28 to TRBJ1-5; 7 bases fit TRBD1. Germline CDR1 and CDR2: MDHEN and SYDVKM. This CDR3 has 15 residues. V lost 6 bases, J lost 1 base, and 6 bases stayed unmatched. CDR3 protein: CASRQQGISNQPQHF. The CDR3 nucleotides are TGTGCCAGCAGGCAACAGGGGATAAGCAATCAGCCCCAGCATTTT. The full variable domain, its missing parts supplied by reference TRBV28 and TRBJ1-5, is DVKVTQSSRYLVKRTGEKVFLECVQDMDHENMFWYRQDPGLGLRLIYFSYDVKMKEKGDIPEGYSVSREKKERFSLILESASTNQTSMYLCASRQQGISNQPQHFGDGTRLSIL.

The chain has TRBV6-1 and TRBJ1-2; no definite D call. The CDR3 is 13 residues long. V was cut by 2 bases and J by 6 bases, with 10 bases left in between. Germline V gene sequence: CDR1 MNHNS, CDR2 SASEGT. The CDR3 DNA is TGTGCCAGCAGTGAATTTGGGGAGGATGGCTACACCTTC. Translating it yields CASSEFGEDGYTF.

This clonotype was observed at least ten times. The chain uses TRBV10-3 and TRBJ2-2; 8 nucleotides align to TRBD2. This CDR3 spans 14 amino acids. J lost 13 bases, V lost 4 bases, and 11 bases had no gene match. CDR1 and CDR2 from the germline V gene are ENHRY and SYGVKD. In nucleotides, the CDR3 is TGTGCCATCAGTGTCGGAGCGGGGGTCCCAGGGCTGTTTTTT. Translating it yields CAISVGAGVPGLFF.

This clonotype appeared many times. This sequence joins TRBV11-3 and TRBJ1-6; TRBD1 matches 10 bases. V lost 0 bases and J lost 9; bases outside the gene matches: 2. CDR1 is SGHNT and CDR2 is YENEEA in the germline V gene. CDR3 length: 15 residues. This chain's CDR3 is CASSLEGQGISPLHF. The DNA for the CDR3 is TGTGCCAGCAGCTTAGAGGGACAGGGGATTTCACCCCTCCACTTT.